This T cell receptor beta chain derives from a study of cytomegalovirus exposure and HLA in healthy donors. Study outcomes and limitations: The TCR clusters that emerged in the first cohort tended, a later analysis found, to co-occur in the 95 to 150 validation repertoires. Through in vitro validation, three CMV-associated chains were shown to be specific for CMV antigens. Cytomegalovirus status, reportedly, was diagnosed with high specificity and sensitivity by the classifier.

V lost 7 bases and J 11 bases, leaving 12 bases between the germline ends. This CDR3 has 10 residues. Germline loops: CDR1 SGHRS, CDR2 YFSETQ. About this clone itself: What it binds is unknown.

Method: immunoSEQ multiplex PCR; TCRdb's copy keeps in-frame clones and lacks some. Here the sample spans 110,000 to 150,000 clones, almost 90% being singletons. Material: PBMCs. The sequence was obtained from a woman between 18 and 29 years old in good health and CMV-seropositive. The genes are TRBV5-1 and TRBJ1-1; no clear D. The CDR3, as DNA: TGCGCCAGCCAGGCATCCGAGGCTTTCTTT. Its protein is CASQASEAFF.